This T cell receptor (beta chain) was sequenced in a study of blood T cells in healthy people across ages. Study-wide results and caveats: Strong correlation existed between TCR beta diversity and naive T cell percentage.

As to this clonotype: Its antigen is undetermined.

Peripheral blood was drawn, approximately 10 milliliters per donor. The second PCR ran roughly 7 to 11 cycles with a sample-barcoded 5' primer and J-beta primers. Each cDNA was tagged by a template-switch adaptor containing 12 random nucleotides. MiXCR, run by TCRdb on the 5' RACE reads, gives a single entry per CDR3 protein. The sample contains some 560,000 distinct CDR3 sequences, about 27% of which appear only once. Germline CDR1 SQVTM, CDR2 ANQGSEA. V lost 4 bases, J lost 4 bases, and 5 bases lay in between. The CDR3 consists of 11 residues. The same specimen was also included in a second study, on T cells of mothers and their children. That source notes: Among related mother-child pairs, overlap was slightly higher than in unrelated pairs, though not significantly.

The V gene is TRBV29-1, the J gene TRBJ2-1; D gene ambiguous. Sequencing was performed on blood. The TCR originated in a boy aged 2 to 9 in good health. In nucleotides, the CDR3 is TGCAGCGTTGTTCCTTACAATGAGCAGTTCTTC. Its translation: CSVVPYNEQFF.